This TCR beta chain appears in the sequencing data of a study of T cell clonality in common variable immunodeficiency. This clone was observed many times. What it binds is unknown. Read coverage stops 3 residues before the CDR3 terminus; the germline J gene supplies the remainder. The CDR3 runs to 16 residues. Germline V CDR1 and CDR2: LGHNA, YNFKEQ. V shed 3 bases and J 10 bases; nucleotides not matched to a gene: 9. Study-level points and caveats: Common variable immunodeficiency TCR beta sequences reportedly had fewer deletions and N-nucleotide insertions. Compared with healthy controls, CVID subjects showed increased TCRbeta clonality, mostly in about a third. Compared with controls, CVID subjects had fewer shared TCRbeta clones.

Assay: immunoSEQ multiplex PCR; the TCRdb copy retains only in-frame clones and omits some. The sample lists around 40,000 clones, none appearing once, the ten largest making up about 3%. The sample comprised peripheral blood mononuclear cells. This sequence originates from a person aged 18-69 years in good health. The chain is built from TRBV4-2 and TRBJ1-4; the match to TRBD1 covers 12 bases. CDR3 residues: CASSQGQGAASAKLFF. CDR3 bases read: TGTGCCAGCAGCCAGGGACAGGGGGCCGCGTCAGCAAAA.